The clone carrying this T cell receptor (beta chain) was seen a single time. The antigen is unknown. This sample is part of a study of cytomegalovirus exposure and HLA in healthy donors. On the study more broadly: In a later analysis, it was reported that the 110 or so validation repertoires had been produced on the same platform as the 670 or so repertoires belonging to the first cohort.

Clones were read by immunoSEQ multiplex PCR, and TCRdb kept only the in-frame ones, dropping some. The table shows about 120,000 clones, with 85% to 90% occurring only once. Notes on the study in general: Altogether, more than 150 TCR beta chains were recorded as cytomegalovirus-associated. The tendency of first-cohort TCR clusters to co-occur in the 120 or so validation repertoires was the finding of a later analysis.

The CDR3 runs to 15 residues. Trimming removed 2 bases at V and 0 bases at J, with 9 bases between. Germline V gives CDR1 SNHLY, CDR2 FYNNEI. The gene calls are TRBV2 and TRBJ2-3, with a tentative D call TRBD2 (6 bases). The specimen was PBMCs. The receptor was derived from a woman in her twenties or thirties in good health and CMV-seronegative. The CDR3 region is CASSEFGTSTDTQYF. CDR3 DNA sequence: TGTGCCAGCAGTGAATTTGGGACTAGCACAGATACGCAGTATTTT. Full variable domain (missing parts from reference TRBV2 and TRBJ2-3): EPEVTQTPSHQVTQMGQEVILRCVPISNHLYFYWYRQILGQKVEFLVSFYNNEISEKSEIFDDQFSVERPDGSNFTLKIRSTKLEDSAMYFCASSEFGTSTDTQYFGPGTRLTVL.